This T cell receptor beta chain is from a study of a mutant IDH1 vaccine in newly diagnosed glioma. Study background: At weeks 1, 3, 5, 7, 11, 15, 19 and 23, patients received a vaccination, eight in all. Vaccines were begun 4-6 weeks after radiotherapy alone, or with temozolomide cycles. Previous treatment comprised radiotherapy, temozolomide, or both, mostly both.

Of note for this clone: What it binds is unknown.

Time point in this sample: week 23, last vaccination. Doses of 300 ug of mutant IDH1 20-mer peptide were given with topical imiquimod. The data were produced by immunoSEQ multiplex PCR, yet TCRdb's version contains in-frame clones alone and is incomplete. The table records tens of thousands of clones, 85% to 95% of them present only once. Germline CDR1 and CDR2: SNHLY and FYNNEI. Trimming removed 1 base from V and 4 bases from J, with 16 bases in between. The CDR3 sequence is 16 residues long. Source: PBMCs, taken from a glioma patient whose treatment included an IDH1 peptide vaccine. The rearrangement uses TRBV2 and TRBJ1-2, with D maybe TRBD1 (5 bases). This TCR was sampled from a man aged 50 to 60 with glioma. The DNA for the CDR3 is TGTGCCAGCAGTGAAGGGAGGGGCGATGCCCGCTATGGCTACACCTTC. This translates into CASSEGRGDARYGYTF.